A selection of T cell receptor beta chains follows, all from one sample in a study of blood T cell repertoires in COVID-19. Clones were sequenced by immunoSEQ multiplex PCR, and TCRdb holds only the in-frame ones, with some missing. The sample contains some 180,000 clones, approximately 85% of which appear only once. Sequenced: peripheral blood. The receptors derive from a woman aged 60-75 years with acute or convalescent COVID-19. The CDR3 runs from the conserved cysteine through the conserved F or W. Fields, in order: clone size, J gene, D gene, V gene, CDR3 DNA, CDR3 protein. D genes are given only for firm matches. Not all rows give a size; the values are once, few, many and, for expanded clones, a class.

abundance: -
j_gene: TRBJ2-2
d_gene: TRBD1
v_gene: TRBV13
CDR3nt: TGTGCCAGCAGCATCAGGACAGGTATTAACACCGGGGAGCTGTTTTTT
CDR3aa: CASSIRTGINTGELFF

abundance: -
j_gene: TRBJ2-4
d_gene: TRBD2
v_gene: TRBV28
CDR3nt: TGTGCCAGCAGCAAAGCGGGAGCAGGGGCGGGCATTCAGTACTTC
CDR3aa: CASSKAGAGAGIQYF

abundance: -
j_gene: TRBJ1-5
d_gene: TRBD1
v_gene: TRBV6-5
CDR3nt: TGTGCCAGCAGCCTGGGACAGGGTCATCAGGCCCAGCATTTT
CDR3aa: CASSLGQGHQAQHF

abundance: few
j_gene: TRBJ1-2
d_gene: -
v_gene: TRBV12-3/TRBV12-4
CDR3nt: TGTGCCAGCAGTAGAACAGGGAACGGCTACACCTTC
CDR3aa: CASSRTGNGYTF

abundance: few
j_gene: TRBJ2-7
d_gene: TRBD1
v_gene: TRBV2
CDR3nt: TGTGCCAGCAGTGGGGGACAGGGGAAAATCAACGAGCAGTACTTC
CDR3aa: CASSGGQGKINEQYF

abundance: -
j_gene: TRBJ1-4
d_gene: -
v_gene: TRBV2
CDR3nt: TGTGCCAGCAGTGGAGGAAAACTGTTTTTT
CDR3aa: CASSGGKLFF

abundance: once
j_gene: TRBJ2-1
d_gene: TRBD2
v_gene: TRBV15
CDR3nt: TGTGCCACCAGCAGAGGTTTTACGGCTAGCGGGAGGGTTGAGCAGTTCTTC
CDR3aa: CATSRGFTASGRVEQFF

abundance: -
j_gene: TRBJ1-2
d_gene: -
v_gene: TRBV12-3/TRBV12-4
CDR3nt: TGTGCCAGCAGTCCTACGGTCCCTCCGGGCTACACCTTC
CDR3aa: CASSPTVPPGYTF

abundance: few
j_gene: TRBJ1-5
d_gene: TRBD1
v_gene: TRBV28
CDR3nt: TGTGCCAGCAGTTTAGGGGGACAGGGTAGCAATCAGCCCCAGCATTTT
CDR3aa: CASSLGGQGSNQPQHF

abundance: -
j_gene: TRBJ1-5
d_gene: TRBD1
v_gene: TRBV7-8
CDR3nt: TGTGCCAGCCAGGGACAGGGGGCTCGGCAGCCCCAGCATTTT
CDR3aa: CASQGQGARQPQHF

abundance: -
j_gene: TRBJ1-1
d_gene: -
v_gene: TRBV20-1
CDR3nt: TGCAGTGCTAGTGAAATTAACAGGGACACTGAAGCTTTCTTT
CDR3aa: CSASEINRDTEAFF

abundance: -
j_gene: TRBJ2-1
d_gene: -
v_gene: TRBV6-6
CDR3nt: TGTGCCAGCAGACGACAGGGTGCGAGCGGGTTGCACAATGAGCAGTTCTTC
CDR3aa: CASRRQGASGLHNEQFF

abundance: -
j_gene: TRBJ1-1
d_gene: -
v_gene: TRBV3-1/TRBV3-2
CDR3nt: TGTGCCAGCAGCCCCCTCCAAGGAGGGTCGAGGGCTTTCTTT
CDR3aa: CASSPLQGGSRAFF

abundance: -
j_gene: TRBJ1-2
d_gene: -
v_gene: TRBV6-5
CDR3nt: TGTGCCAGCAGTTACGGGGGGGACGGCGGCTACACCTTC
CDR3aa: CASSYGGDGGYTF

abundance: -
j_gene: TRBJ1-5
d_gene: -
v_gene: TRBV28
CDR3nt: TGTGCCAGCAGTCTGCCCGGTCAGCCCCAGCATTTT
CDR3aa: CASSLPGQPQHF

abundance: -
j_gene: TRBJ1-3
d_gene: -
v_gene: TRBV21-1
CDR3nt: TGTGCCAGCAGCAAAGCGCGGGCAGCCGACTCTGGAAACACCATATATTTT
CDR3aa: CASSKARAADSGNTIYF

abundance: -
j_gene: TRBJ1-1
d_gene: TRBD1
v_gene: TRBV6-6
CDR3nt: TGTGCCAGCAGTTACCCTACAGGGGGCACTGAAGCTTTCTTT
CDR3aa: CASSYPTGGTEAFF

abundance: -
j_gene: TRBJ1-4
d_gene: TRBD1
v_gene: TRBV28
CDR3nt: TGTGCCAGCAGTCCCGGGACAGGGCGGGAAAAACTGTTTTTT
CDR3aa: CASSPGTGREKLFF

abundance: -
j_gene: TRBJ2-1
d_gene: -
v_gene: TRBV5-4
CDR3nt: TGTGCCAGCAGCATGACTTGGAATGAGCAGTTCTTC
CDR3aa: CASSMTWNEQFF

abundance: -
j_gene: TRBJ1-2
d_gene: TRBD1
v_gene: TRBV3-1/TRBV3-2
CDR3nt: TGTGCCAGCAGCCCCGGGACAGAATATGGCTACACCTTC
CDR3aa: CASSPGTEYGYTF

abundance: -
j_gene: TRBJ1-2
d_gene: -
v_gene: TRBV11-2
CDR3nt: TGTGCCAGCAGCCCCAGGGGAAGAGGGAACTATGGCTACACCTTC
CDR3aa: CASSPRGRGNYGYTF

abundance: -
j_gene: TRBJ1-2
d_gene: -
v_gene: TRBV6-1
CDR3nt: TGTGCCAGCAGTGAATTGGTACAGGGTGGTGGCTACACCTTC
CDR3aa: CASSELVQGGGYTF

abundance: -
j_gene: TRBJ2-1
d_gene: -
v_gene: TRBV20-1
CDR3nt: TGCAGTGCTACGTGGTTTAGTGAGCAGTTCTTC
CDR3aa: CSATWFSEQFF

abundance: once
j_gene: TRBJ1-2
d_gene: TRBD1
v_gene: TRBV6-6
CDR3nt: TGTGCCAGCAGTCGGGACAGGGATAACTATGGCTACACCTTC
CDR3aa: CASSRDRDNYGYTF

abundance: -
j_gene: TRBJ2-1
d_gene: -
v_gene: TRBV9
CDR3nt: TGTGCCAGCAGCGTTATTGCAGCGGGCGCCTACAATGAGCAGTTCTTC
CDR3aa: CASSVIAAGAYNEQFF

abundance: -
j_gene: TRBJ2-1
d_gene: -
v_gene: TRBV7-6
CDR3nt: TGTGCCAGCAGCTTAGGGGGGCATGAGCAGTTCTTC
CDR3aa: CASSLGGHEQFF

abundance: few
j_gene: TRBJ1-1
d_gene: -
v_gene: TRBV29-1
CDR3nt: TGCAGCGTTGAAGGGGGATTGGAGGACACTGAAGCTTTCTTT
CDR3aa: CSVEGGLEDTEAFF

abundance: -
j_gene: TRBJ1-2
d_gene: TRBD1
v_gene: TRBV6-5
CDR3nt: TGTGCCAGCAGGCACCGACAGGGAAGTGGCTACACCTTC
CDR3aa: CASRHRQGSGYTF

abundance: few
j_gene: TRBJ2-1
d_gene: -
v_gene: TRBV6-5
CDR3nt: TGTGCCAGCAGCATTCTGGGGCTCAGTAGTAATGAGCAGTTCTTC
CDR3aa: CASSILGLSSNEQFF

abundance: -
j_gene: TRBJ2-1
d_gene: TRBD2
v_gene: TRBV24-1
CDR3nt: TGTGCCACCAGTGATCCCCGGACTAGCGGAGGCTCCTACAATGAGCAGTTCTTC
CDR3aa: CATSDPRTSGGSYNEQFF

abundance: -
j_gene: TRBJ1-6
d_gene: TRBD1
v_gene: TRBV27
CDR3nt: TGTGCCAGTTCACCCCGGGGTCAGGGGGCACCCCTCCACTTT
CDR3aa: CASSPRGQGAPLHF

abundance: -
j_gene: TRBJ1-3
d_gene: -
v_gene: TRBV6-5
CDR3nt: TGTGCCAGCGGGGCCGATAAAATCTCTGGAAACACCATATATTTT
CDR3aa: CASGADKISGNTIYF

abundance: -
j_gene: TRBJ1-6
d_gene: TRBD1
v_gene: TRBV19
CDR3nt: TGTGCCAGTAGTATAGTGACAGGGGATTCACCCCTCCACTTT
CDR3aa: CASSIVTGDSPLHF